These T cell receptor beta chains were read from a single sample in a study of early T cells in non-severe SARS-CoV-2 infection. TCRdb processed the 5' RACE reads anew with MiXCR; each CDR3 protein has one entry. The sample carries over 50,000 distinct CDR3 sequences, roughly 12% recorded once. The specimen was whole blood. Source of these receptors: an adult who was a healthcare worker with PCR-confirmed SARS-CoV-2 infection or an uninfected control (not recorded which). Each CDR3 is given with its conserved first and last residue. The order of the fields is V gene, J gene, CDR3 protein.

TRBV6-5	TRBJ2-1	CASSLPGQGSEQFF
TRBV19	TRBJ1-2	CASSIGQTYGYTF
TRBV28	TRBJ2-7	CASSFLAGGAVEQYF
TRBV4-1	TRBJ1-5	CASSQVPGPNQPQHF
TRBV7-6	TRBJ1-3	CASSLVSGGNTIYF
TRBV12-3/TRBV12-4	TRBJ1-1	CASRQPGSEAFF
TRBV11-1	TRBJ2-5	CASSPMRRETQYF
TRBV4-1	TRBJ2-7	CASSHTQGYEQYF
TRBV12-3/TRBV12-4	TRBJ1-5	CASSLAQGNSQHF
TRBV5-4	TRBJ2-7	CASSAAGGHEQYF
TRBV27	TRBJ1-1	CASSTRDLNTEAFF
TRBV18	TRBJ2-1	CASSLGPLLNNEQFF
TRBV7-3	TRBJ2-3	CASSLKGDTQYF
TRBV6-5	TRBJ2-5	CASSYTMGLAGVETQYF
TRBV20-1	TRBJ2-5	CSARLGLVVETQYF
TRBV29-1	TRBJ1-6	CSALFGAFNSPLHF
TRBV7-9	TRBJ2-1	CASSPPKLAGNEQFF
TRBV6-6	TRBJ2-3	CASSIPSFRTDTQYF
TRBV5-6	TRBJ1-1	CASSLGDGDTEAFF
TRBV5-4	TRBJ1-1	CASSLGTGRAEAFF
TRBV7-6	TRBJ2-5	CASSNPTSGNQETQYF
TRBV27	TRBJ2-7	CASSKRTGQLYEQYF
TRBV11-2	TRBJ2-7	CASSFVRVAHEQYF
TRBV11-2	TRBJ1-4	CASSLGQYNEKLFF
TRBV29-1	TRBJ1-5	CSVGQGNQPQHF
TRBV14	TRBJ1-2	CASSQAGAKFYGYTF
TRBV5-1	TRBJ2-7	CASSQISHYEQYF